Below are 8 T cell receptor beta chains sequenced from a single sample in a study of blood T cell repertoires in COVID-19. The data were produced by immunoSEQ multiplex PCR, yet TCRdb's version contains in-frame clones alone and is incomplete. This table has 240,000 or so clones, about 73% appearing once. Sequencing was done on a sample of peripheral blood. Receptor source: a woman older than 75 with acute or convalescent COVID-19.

The CDR3 loop is CASSPSGTGINQPQHF. The CDR3 DNA follows: TGTGCCAGCTCACCAAGCGGGACAGGGATCAATCAGCCCCAGCATTTT. The genes are TRBV18 and TRBJ1-5; 9 bases match TRBD1. The germline V gene has CDR1 KGHSH and CDR2 LQKENI. The CDR3 extends over 16 amino acids. The V segment lost 2 bases and the J segment 3 bases; nucleotides outside the gene matches: 5.

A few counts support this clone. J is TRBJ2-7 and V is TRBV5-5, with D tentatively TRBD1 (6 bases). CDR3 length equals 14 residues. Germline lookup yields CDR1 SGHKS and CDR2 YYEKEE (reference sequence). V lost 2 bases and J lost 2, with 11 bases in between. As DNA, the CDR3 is TGTGCCAGCAGCTTCGACAGGCGTACCTACGAGCAGTACTTC. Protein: CASSFDRRTYEQYF.

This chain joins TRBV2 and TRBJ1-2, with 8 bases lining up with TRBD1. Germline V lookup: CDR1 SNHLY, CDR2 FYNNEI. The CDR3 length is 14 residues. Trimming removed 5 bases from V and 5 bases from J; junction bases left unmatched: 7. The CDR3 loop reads CASSMDRDVYGYTF. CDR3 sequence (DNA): TGTGCCAGCAGTATGGACAGGGACGTTTATGGCTACACCTTC.

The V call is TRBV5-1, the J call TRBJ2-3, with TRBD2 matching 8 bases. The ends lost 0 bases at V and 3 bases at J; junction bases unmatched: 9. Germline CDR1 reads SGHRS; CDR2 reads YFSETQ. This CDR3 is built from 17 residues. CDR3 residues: CASSLAAGGRATDTQYF. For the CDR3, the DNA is TGCGCCAGCAGCTTGGCCGCGGGGGGTAGGGCGACAGATACGCAGTATTTT. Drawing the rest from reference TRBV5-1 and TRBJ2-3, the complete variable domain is KAGVTQTPRYLIKTRGQQVTLSCSPISGHRSVSWYQQTPGQGLQFLFEYFSETQRNKGNFPGRFSGRQFSNSRSEMNVSTLELGDSALYLCASSLAAGGRATDTQYFGPGTRLTVL.

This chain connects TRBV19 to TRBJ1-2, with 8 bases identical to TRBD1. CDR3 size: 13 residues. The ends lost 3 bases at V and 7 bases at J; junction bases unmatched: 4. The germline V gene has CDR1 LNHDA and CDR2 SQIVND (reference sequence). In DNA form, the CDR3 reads TGTGCCAGTAGTATTATGGACAGGGCTGGCTACACCTTC. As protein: CASSIMDRAGYTF.

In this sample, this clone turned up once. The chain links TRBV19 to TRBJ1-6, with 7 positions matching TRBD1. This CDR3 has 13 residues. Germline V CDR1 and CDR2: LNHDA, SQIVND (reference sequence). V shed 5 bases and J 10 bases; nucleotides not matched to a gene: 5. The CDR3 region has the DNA TGTGCCAGTAGTGCCGGGACAGAATCACCCCTCCACTTT. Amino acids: CASSAGTESPLHF.

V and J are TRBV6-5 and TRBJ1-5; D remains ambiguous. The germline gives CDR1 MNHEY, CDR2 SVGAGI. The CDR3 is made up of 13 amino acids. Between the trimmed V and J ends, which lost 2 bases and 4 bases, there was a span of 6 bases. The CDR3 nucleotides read TGTGCCAGCAGTTACGGACTTAATCAGCCCCAGCATTTT. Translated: CASSYGLNQPQHF.

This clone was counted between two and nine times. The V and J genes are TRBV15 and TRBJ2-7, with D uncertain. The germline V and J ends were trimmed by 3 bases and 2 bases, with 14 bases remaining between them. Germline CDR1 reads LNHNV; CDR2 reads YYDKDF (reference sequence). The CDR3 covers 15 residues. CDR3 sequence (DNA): TGTGCCACCAGCAGCGAACTTCGCCCCCCCTACGAGCAGTACTTC. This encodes CATSSELRPPYEQYF.